The entry that follows covers one T cell receptor beta chain sequence. This entry belongs to a study of CXCR3-negative and CXCR3-positive naive CD8 T cells. Each TRB cDNA library was prepared by 5' RACE (with UMI labels). TCRdb re-analyzed the 5' RACE reads; it lists each CDR3 protein once, without DNA. The table counts about 130,000 distinct CDR3 sequences; 0.45% to 0.55% lies in the top ten. CDR1 is SGHRS, CDR2 YFSETQ, per germline. This CDR3 region has 18 residues. Sequencing was performed on naive CXCR3- CD8+ T cells from blood. Subset noted: CD45RO-CCR7+CD27+CD95- naive CD8+ T cells lacking CXCR3 (TNR3-). The clonotype originates from a human donor in good health. Some clones in this sample may be carry-over from other donors' samples. The chain employs TRBV5-1 and TRBJ2-3; the D call from TCRdb, TRBD2, cannot be confirmed without DNA. CDR3 sequence: CASSLKLAGGPSTDTQYF.